This T cell receptor beta chain was sequenced during a study of blood T cell repertoires in COVID-19. Germline loops: CDR1 MNHEY, CDR2 SVGAGI. The CDR3 contains 11 residues. V lost 2 bases, J lost 8 bases, and 7 bases lay in between. Under the authors' procedure: Estimated nucleated cell counts came from reference gene primer amplification. Clones were sequenced by immunoSEQ multiplex PCR, and TCRdb holds only the in-frame ones, with some missing. V, J and clone size are those of that table, while D and trimming were read from the DNA. The data hold about 480,000 clones, with about 85% observed a single time. Study members were between about 18 and 100 years old and lived in approximately 25 US regions.

The J gene is TRBJ2-7, the V gene TRBV6-5, with a possible D match to TRBD2 (5 bases). Sequencing used PBMCs or T cells enriched from blood (not recorded which). The receptor comes from a woman between 18 and 30 years old with acute COVID-19. Here the CDR3 reads CASSYREKQYF. The CDR3 DNA sequence: TGTGCCAGCAGTTACAGGGAGAAGCAGTACTTC.